This TCR beta chain is from a study of T-cell reconstitution after alpha-beta-depleted transplantation in children. This clonotype was detected once. The germline V and J ends were trimmed by 3 bases and 10 bases, with 14 bases remaining between them. CDR3 length equals 13 residues. Per the germline V gene, CDR1 is SGHRS and CDR2 is YFSETQ. This sample's TCRbeta library carried unique molecular identifier barcodes. MiXCR was run by TCRdb on the PCR reads, yielding one entry per CDR3 protein. Of about 540,000 distinct CDR3 sequences listed, about 16% are singletons. The chain is built from TRBV5-1 and TRBJ2-1; a possible D gene is TRBD1 (6 bases). The receptor's source is a human donor who donated a stem cell graft to a child with acute lymphoblastic leukemia. The source was PBMCs from the stem cell graft donor, collected from the stem cell graft. In DNA, the CDR3 is TGCGCCAGCAGCTCCTCCAGGGGTAACGAGCAGTTCTTC. It yields the protein CASSSSRGNEQFF.